These 17 T cell receptor beta chains were all obtained from the same sample, sequenced in a study of breast tumors, draining lymph nodes, adjacent tissues. Samples came from axillary lymph nodes draining the breast cancer. In TCRdb, the multiplex PCR reads were re-called with MiXCR into one record per CDR3 protein. The table shows over 200,000 distinct CDR3 sequences, with about 34% occurring only once. The sample taken for sequencing was axillary lymph node tissue. These receptors originate from a female donor with breast cancer. Some clones in this sample may be carry-over from other donors' samples.

A remark on this clonotype: A clone one base away is much larger, so this may be a read error. The chain carries TRBV7-8 and TRBJ2-1; either TRBD1 or TRBD2 may fit D (5 bases each). CDR3 size: 15 residues. Germline V CDR1 and CDR2: SGHVS, FQNEAQ. CDR3 nucleotide sequence: TGTGCCAGCAGAGACTCAGGGAGCTCCTACAATGGGCAGTTCTTC. Encoded protein: CASRDSGSSYNGQFF.

To note about this clonotype: A much larger clone differs by one base, so this may be a read error. This is likely a read error, given that the CDR3 carries no conserved phenylalanine or tryptophan at its end. The chain combines TRBV24-1 with TRBJ2-1, with TRBD2 matching 13 bases. The CDR3 length is 18 residues. In germline, CDR1 is KGHDR, CDR2 SFDVKD. Unmatched junction bases numbered 11, after V lost 2 bases and J lost 8 bases. CDR3 amino acids: CATSDSPGTSGKLYEQFL. DNA for the CDR3: TGTGCCACCAGTGATTCACCCGGGACTAGCGGGAAGTTGTATGAGCAGTTCCTC.

With respect to this clonotype: Being one base from a much bigger clone, this may be a read error. V is TRBV19 and J is TRBJ1-5; D gene unclear. The germline CDR1 and CDR2 sequences are LNHDA and SQIVND (reference sequence). The CDR3 is made up of 16 amino acids. V lost 4 bases and J 0 bases, leaving 13 bases between the germline ends. The CDR3: CASSTADGLSNQPQHF. CDR3 bases: TGTGCCAGTAGTACAGCCGACGGCCTTAGCAATCAGCCCCAGCATTTT.

This clonotype showed up many times. This chain links TRBV24-1 with TRBJ2-1; 12 nucleotides align to TRBD1. The V gene's germline CDR1 is KGHDR and CDR2 SFDVKD. J gave up 8 bases and V 3 bases, and 16 bases lay outside the gene matches. This CDR3 spans 19 amino acids. This CDR3 reads CATSDPLGTGQGAGDEQFF. The DNA of the CDR3 is TGTGCCACCAGTGATCCCCTAGGAACGGGACAGGGGGCCGGAGATGAGCAGTTCTTC.

This clonotype was found many times. J is TRBJ2-3 and V is TRBV29-1; 7 bases match TRBD1. This CDR3 has 15 amino acids. The germline V gene encodes CDR1 SQVTM and CDR2 ANQGSEA. With 5 bases clipped from V and 1 base from J, the junction kept 9 bases outside the gene matches. The CDR3 spells CSVTTQDRRTDTQYF. CDR3 nucleotide sequence: TGCAGCGTTACAACCCAGGACAGGCGCACAGATACGCAGTATTTT.

Comment on this clonotype: A much more abundant neighbour one base away suggests this may be a read error. The V and J genes are TRBV7-9 and TRBJ1-1, with a tentative D call TRBD1 (6 bases). This CDR3 has 14 amino acids. In germline, CDR1 is SEHNR, CDR2 FQNEAQ (reference sequence). CDR3 in amino acids: CAGSLAAGVAEAFF. The CDR3 nucleotides are TGTGCCGGCAGCTTAGCGGCAGGGGTCGCGGAAGCTTTCTTT. Full variable domain (remainder filled in from reference TRBV7-9 and TRBJ1-1): DTGVSQNPRHKITKRGQNVTFRCDPISEHNRLYWYRQTLGQGPEFLTYFQNEAQLEKSRLLSDRFSAERPKGSFSTLEIQRTEQGDSAMYLCAGSLAAGVAEAFFGQGTRLTVV.

This clonotype was observed many times. The chain employs TRBV6-2 or TRBV6-3 and TRBJ2-7; 12 bases agree with TRBD2. The junction had 6 bases not matched to a gene; V was cut back by 6 bases and J by 3 bases. Germline V gene data show CDR1 as MNHEY and CDR2 as SVGEGT. The CDR3 has 15 amino acids. The CDR3: CASRRLAGEVYEQYF. In DNA, the CDR3 is TGTGCCAGCAGGCGACTAGCGGGAGAAGTCTACGAGCAGTACTTC.

In regard to this clonotype: A single base separates this from a much larger clone, so it may be a read error. CDR3 nucleotide sequence: TGTGCCAGCAGCCACCAGACGGGAAACAATGAGCAGTTCTTC. As protein: CASSHQTGNNEQFF. This rearrangement joins TRBV6-5 to TRBJ2-1; TRBD2 is a possible D gene (5 bases). The germline CDR1 and CDR2 sequences are MNHEY and SVGAGI. CDR3 length: 14 amino acids. V lost 6 bases to trimming and J lost 5 bases, with 14 bases between them.

The chain combines TRBV24-1 with TRBJ1-6, with D maybe TRBD1 (5 bases). In germline, CDR1 is KGHDR, CDR2 SFDVKD. CDR3 length: 15 residues. Trimming stripped 0 bases from V and 7 bases from J, with 9 bases between. For the CDR3, the DNA is TGTGCCACCAGTGATTTGAGACACAGGAATTCACCCCTCCACTTT. The encoded protein is CATSDLRHRNSPLHF.

The chain links TRBV24-1 to TRBJ1-4; D might be TRBD1 (5 bases). There are 11 residues in the CDR3. Per the germline V gene, CDR1 is KGHDR and CDR2 is SFDVKD. V lost 10 bases and J lost 8, with 10 bases in between. The CDR3 DNA reads TGTGCCACGGACAAAGAGGAAAAACTGTTTTTT. This translates into CATDKEEKLFF.

The chain recombines TRBV6-1 with TRBJ2-3, with 14 positions matching TRBD2. Unmatched junction bases numbered 10, after V lost 6 bases and J lost 8 bases. The germline V gene has CDR1 MNHNS and CDR2 SASEGT. The CDR3 length is 16 residues. The CDR3 bases are TGTGCCAGCAGCGTTACGGGACTAGCGGGAGAGGGTACGCAGTATTTT. It is translated as CASSVTGLAGEGTQYF.

The rearrangement links TRBV10-3 to TRBJ2-2; D is unclear. CDR3 length: 9 amino acids. Germline CDR1 and CDR2: ENHRY and SYGVKD. V lost 6 bases and J 8 bases, leaving 1 base between the germline ends. CDR3 protein: CAIRGELFF. CDR3 nucleotide sequence: TGTGCCATCAGAGGGGAGCTGTTTTTT.

V is TRBV7-2 and J is TRBJ2-3; maybe TRBD2 (7 bases). V was clipped by 1 base and J by 4 bases, with 15 bases between them. The CDR3 runs 16 residues. Germline V gene data show CDR1 as SGHTA and CDR2 as FQGNSA. CDR3 protein: CASSLGVGGPSDTQYF. CDR3 sequence (DNA): TGTGCCAGCAGCTTAGGGGTGGGGGGGCCGTCAGATACGCAGTATTTT.

This clonotype appeared many times. The CDR3 here is CASSLGRTDGETQYF. CDR3 bases: TGTGCCAGCAGCTTAGGAAGGACGGACGGGGAGACCCAGTACTTC. V gene TRBV11-3 combines with J gene TRBJ2-5; D uncertain. V dropped 1 base and J dropped 5 bases, with 14 bases sitting between them. CDR1 SGHNT and CDR2 YENEEA come from the germline V gene. The CDR3 covers 15 residues.

Of note for this clonotype: This may be a read error: a much more frequent sequence differs by one nucleotide. V usage is TRBV9 and J usage is TRBJ2-1; D unresolved. The CDR3 spans 14 residues. From germline, CDR1 is SGDLS and CDR2 YYNGEE. The CDR3: CASSVAPLNNEQSF. CDR3 nucleotides: TGTGCCAGCAGCGTAGCCCCCCTCAACAATGAGCAGTCCTTC. The variable domain in full, completed from reference TRBV9 and TRBJ2-1, reads DSGVTQTPKHLITATGQRVTLRCSPRSGDLSVYWYQQSLDQGLQFLIQYYNGEERAKGNILERFSAQQFPDLHSELNLSSLELGDSALYFCASSVAPLNNEQSFGPGTRLTVL.

This clonotype was recorded many times. The chain joins TRBV20-1 to TRBJ2-3, with 8 bases lining up with TRBD2. Germline CDR1 DFQATT, CDR2 SNEGSKA (reference sequence). V was pared by 3 bases and J by 0 bases, with 11 bases of the junction left unmatched. The length of the CDR3 is 17 residues. The CDR3 sequence: CSASGYVAGSSTDTQYF. The CDR3, as DNA: TGCAGTGCTAGTGGATATGTAGCGGGGTCAAGCACAGATACGCAGTATTTT.

With regard to this clonotype: A much bigger clone sits one base away, suggesting this may be a read error. The CDR3 does not end in the conserved phenylalanine or tryptophan, so this is likely a read error. V is TRBV27 and J is TRBJ1-5; D perhaps matches TRBD1 (5 bases). Deletions cut 3 bases from V and 7 bases from J, with 10 bases between. Germline CDR1 reads MNHEY; CDR2 reads SMNVEV (reference sequence). CDR3 length equals 13 residues. CDR3 sequence reads: CASSLSRDQPQHS. CDR3 coding DNA: TGTGCCAGCAGTTTGTCCAGGGACCAGCCCCAGCATTCT.